This T cell receptor (beta chain) was recovered during a study of CD8 T cells in Susac syndrome. The CDR3 covers 17 residues. Germline trimming cut 3 bases from V and 2 bases from J; bases unmatched to any gene: 10. Germline CDR1 reads KGHDR; CDR2 reads SFDVKD. Roughly 0.45 to 1 ug RNA was reverse transcribed with random hexamers. TCRdb ran MiXCR on the immunoSEQ multiplex PCR reads and lists one entry per CDR3 protein. The data contain around 200,000 distinct CDR3 sequences, just under 95% of them seen just once; the ten biggest clones take up about 0.15%. The TEMRA cells underwent FACS enrichment, while the CD8+ and CD4+ T cells underwent negative isolation.

This clonotype was obtained from a human donor with Susac syndrome. Sample: CD8+ T cells from PBMCs. The chain combines TRBV24-1 with TRBJ2-3, with 7 bases matching TRBD2. CDR3 DNA: TGTGCCACCAGTGATCGAGAAACTAGCGACAACACAGATACGCAGTATTTT. Protein: CATSDRETSDNTDTQYF.